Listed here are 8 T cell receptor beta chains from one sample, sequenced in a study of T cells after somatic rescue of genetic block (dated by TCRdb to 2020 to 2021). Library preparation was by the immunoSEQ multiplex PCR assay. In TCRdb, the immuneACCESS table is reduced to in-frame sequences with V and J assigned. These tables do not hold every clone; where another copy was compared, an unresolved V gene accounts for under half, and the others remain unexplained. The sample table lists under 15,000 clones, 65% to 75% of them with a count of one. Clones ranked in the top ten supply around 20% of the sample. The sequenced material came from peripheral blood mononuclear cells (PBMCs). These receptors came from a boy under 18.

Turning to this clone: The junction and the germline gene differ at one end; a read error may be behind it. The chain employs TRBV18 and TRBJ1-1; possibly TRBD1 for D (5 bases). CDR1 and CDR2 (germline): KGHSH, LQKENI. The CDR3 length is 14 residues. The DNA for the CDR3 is TGTACCAGCTCACCGAGACAGATGAACACTGAAGCTTTCTTT. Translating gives CTSSPRQMNTEAFF.

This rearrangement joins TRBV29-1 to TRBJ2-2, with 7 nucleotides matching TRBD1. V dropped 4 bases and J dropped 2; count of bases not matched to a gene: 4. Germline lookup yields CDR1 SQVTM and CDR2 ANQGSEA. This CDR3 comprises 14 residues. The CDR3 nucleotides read TGCAGCGTTGTAGGGGGCTCCAACACCGGGGAGCTGTTTTTT. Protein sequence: CSVVGGSNTGELFF.

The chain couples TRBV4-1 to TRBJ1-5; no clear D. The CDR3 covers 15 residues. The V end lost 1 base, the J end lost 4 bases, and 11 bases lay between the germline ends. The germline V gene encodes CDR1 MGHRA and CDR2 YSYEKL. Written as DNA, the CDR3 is TGCGCCAGCAGCCAAGGCCAGGCATCAAATCAGCCCCAGCATTTT. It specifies CASSQGQASNQPQHF.

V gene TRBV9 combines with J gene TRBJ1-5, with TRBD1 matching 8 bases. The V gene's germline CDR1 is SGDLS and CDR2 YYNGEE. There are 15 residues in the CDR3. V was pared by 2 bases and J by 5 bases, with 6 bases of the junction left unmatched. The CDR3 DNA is TGTGCCAGCAGCGTGTTTCAGGGGGCTTATCAGCCCCAGCATTTT. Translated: CASSVFQGAYQPQHF.

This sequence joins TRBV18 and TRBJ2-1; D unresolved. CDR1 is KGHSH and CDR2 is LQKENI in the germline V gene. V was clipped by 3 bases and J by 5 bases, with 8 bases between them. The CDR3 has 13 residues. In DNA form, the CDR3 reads TGTGCCAGCTCACCGAGGAGCGACAATGAGCAGTTCTTC. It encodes CASSPRSDNEQFF.

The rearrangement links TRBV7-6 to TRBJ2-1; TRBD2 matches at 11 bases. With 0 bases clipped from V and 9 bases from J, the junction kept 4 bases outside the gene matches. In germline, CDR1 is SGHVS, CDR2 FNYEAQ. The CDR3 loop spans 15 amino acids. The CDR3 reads CASSLASGGAGEQFF. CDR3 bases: TGTGCCAGCAGCTTAGCTAGCGGGGGGGCGGGTGAGCAGTTCTTC.

CDR3 loop: CASKRRPSMVDGELFF. CDR3 in DNA: TGTGCCAGTAAAAGGCGGCCGTCCATGGTCGACGGGGAGCTGTTTTTT. The chain employs TRBV19 and TRBJ2-2; unclear D gene. This CDR3 region has 16 residues. The V end lost 7 bases, the J end lost 7 bases, and 22 bases lay between the germline ends. Germline V gene data show CDR1 as LNHDA and CDR2 as SQIVND (reference sequence).

The CDR3 protein is CASSQDVGLAGYEQYF. The CDR3 DNA reads as TGCGCCAGCAGCCAAGATGTCGGACTAGCCGGCTACGAGCAGTACTTC. The V gene is TRBV4-1, the J gene TRBJ2-7, with 8 bases aligning to TRBD2. The length of the CDR3 is 16 residues. With V trimmed by 0 bases and J by 3 bases, 7 bases remained unmatched. The germline gives CDR1 MGHRA, CDR2 YSYEKL.